This T cell receptor (beta chain) was profiled in a study of blood T cell repertoires in COVID-19. Across the whole study: The samples span acute and convalescent COVID-19 from the United States, Italy and Spain. PBMCs, B-cell-depleted T cells, or T cells provided the cDNA or gDNA that made up the material.

The CDR3 extends over 13 amino acids. Trimming shortened V by 1 base and J by 3 bases, and 6 bases separated the two germline ends. Germline assignment: CDR1 MGHRA and CDR2 YSYEKL. Here immunoSEQ multiplex PCR was the method, and the copy in TCRdb shows in-frame clones only, minus some. This sample yields about 410,000 clones, of which 86% are seen a single time; more than 1.4% belongs to the top ten. Sample: peripheral blood. The receptor was derived from a woman in her thirties with active or convalescent COVID-19. The V call is TRBV4-1, the J call TRBJ1-2; tentative D call: TRBD1 (6 bases). The chain's CDR3 is CASSQGTDYGYTF. The CDR3 region has the DNA TGCGCCAGCAGCCAAGGGACAGACTATGGCTACACCTTC.